The 32 T cell receptor beta chains reported below all come from one sample, sequenced in a study of OX40 agonist ivuxolimab in advanced cancers. Using immunoSEQ multiplex PCR, the repertoire was profiled, and TCRdb retains in-frame clones only, with some absent. The table lists more than 65,000 clones, roughly 90% of them singletons, with around 0.4% in the top ten. This material consisted of CD4+ or CD8+ T cells sorted from blood, taken in a trial of the OX40 agonist ivuxolimab. All receptors come from an adult with an advanced solid tumor such as melanoma, head and neck, liver or kidney cancer.

The genes are TRBV28 and TRBJ1-5, with a tentative D call TRBD1 (5 bases). V lost 2 bases and J lost 1, with 21 bases in between. The CDR3 is made up of 19 amino acids. The V gene's germline CDR1 is MDHEN and CDR2 SYDVKM. CDR3 amino acids: CASSLQGAVSGGSNQPQHF. DNA of the CDR3: TGTGCCAGCAGTTTACAAGGGGCAGTTAGCGGGGGAAGCAATCAGCCCCAGCATTTT.

The chain couples TRBV7-2 to TRBJ2-2; D gene ambiguous. Deletions cut 3 bases from V and 4 bases from J, with 9 bases between. The CDR3 contains 14 residues. Germline loops: CDR1 SGHTA, CDR2 FQGNSA. CDR3 nucleotide sequence: TGTGCCAGCAGCTTCCTCTTCGGCACCGGGGAGCTGTTTTTT. As protein: CASSFLFGTGELFF.

This clone was recorded only once. V usage is TRBV18 and J usage is TRBJ2-7, with D possibly called TRBD1 or TRBD2 (6 bases each). The V and J ends lost 0 bases and 7 bases respectively, with 13 bases between them. Per germline, CDR1 KGHSH and CDR2 LQKENI. The CDR3 has 14 amino acids. CDR3 loop: CASSPPPGGGEQYF. The CDR3 DNA is TGTGCCAGCTCACCACCCCCCGGGGGCGGGGAGCAGTACTTC.

The rearrangement links TRBV15 to TRBJ2-2; 9 bases match TRBD2. The CDR3 runs 16 residues. Trimming took 6 bases from V and 2 from J; bases not matched to a gene: 7. CDR1 is LNHNV, CDR2 YYDKDF, per germline (reference sequence). The CDR3 DNA is TGTGCCACCAGGGACCCGCTAGCGGGAAACACCGGGGAGCTGTTTTTT. Translating gives CATRDPLAGNTGELFF.

V gene TRBV6-6 combines with J gene TRBJ1-2; no definite D call. V lost 0 bases and J lost 6, with 8 bases in between. Per germline, CDR1 MNHNY and CDR2 SVGAGI (reference sequence). The CDR3 spans 13 residues. CDR3 residues: CASSYSGINGYTF. The CDR3 nucleotides are TGTGCCAGCAGTTACTCGGGGATAAATGGCTACACCTTC.

Comments on this clone: One end of the junction is discordant with germline, which a read error may explain. The chain carries TRBV5-1 and TRBJ2-1, with D perhaps matching TRBD1 (6 bases). This CDR3 region has 15 residues. The V gene's germline CDR1 is SGHRS and CDR2 YFSETQ. CDR3 protein: CASSLMGAGYNEQFF. CDR3 DNA: TGTGCCAGCAGCTTGATGGGGGCTGGATACAATGAGCAGTTCTTC. The whole variable domain, remainder taken from reference TRBV5-1 and TRBJ2-1, is KAGVTQTPRYLIKTRGQQVTLSCSPISGHRSVSWYQQTPGQGLQFLFEYFSETQRNKGNFPGRFSGRQFSNSRSEMNVSTLELGDSALYLCASSLMGAGYNEQFFGPGTRLTVL.

The chain joins TRBV6-1 to TRBJ1-5; 9 nucleotides agree with TRBD1. Trimming at V came to 3 bases and at J to 5 bases, leaving 2 bases not matched to a gene. The CDR3 is 14 residues long. Per germline, CDR1 MNHNS and CDR2 SASEGT. This chain's CDR3 is CASSDNRGHQPQHF. The CDR3 nucleotides read TGTGCCAGCAGTGACAACAGGGGGCATCAGCCCCAGCATTTT.

This clone was counted a single time. The chain uses TRBV5-3 and TRBJ2-7, with D unresolved. TRBV5-3 is an ORF; its function is uncertain. The CDR3 totals 16 residues. V lost 6 bases, J lost 0 bases, and 19 bases lay in between. The CDR3, as DNA: TGTGCCAGAATATTACCTTGCCCCCTAGGCTCCTACGAGCAGTACTTC. This gives the protein CARILPCPLGSYEQYF.

The V call is TRBV7-9, the J call TRBJ2-2; D is unresolved. This CDR3 spans 13 amino acids. CDR1 and CDR2 (germline): SEHNR, FQNEAQ (reference sequence). The V gene lost 1 base and the J gene lost 5 bases, with 5 bases spanning the gap. CDR3 DNA sequence: TGTGCCAGCAGCTTAGGTTGGACCGGGGAGCTGTTTTTT. Amino acid sequence: CASSLGWTGELFF.

V is TRBV30 and J is TRBJ2-1, with TRBD2 as a possible D gene (5 bases). Germline values: CDR1 GTSNPN, CDR2 SVGIG (reference sequence). The V gene lost 2 bases and the J gene lost 7 bases, with 18 bases spanning the gap. The CDR3 sequence is 15 residues long. CDR3 bases: TGTGCCTGGAGTCCCCGCATCCCGACGGGAAATGAGCAGTTCTTC. Translated, it gives CAWSPRIPTGNEQFF.

The chain employs TRBV9 and TRBJ2-1; unclear D gene. The germline CDR1 and CDR2 sequences are SGDLS and YYNGEE. The CDR3 contains 15 residues. V lost 4 bases and J lost 5, with 16 bases in between. The CDR3 DNA is TGTGCCAGCAGCCCAAACAGAAGGGCGGACAATGAGCAGTTCTTC. Its translation: CASSPNRRADNEQFF.

The chain recombines TRBV6-6 with TRBJ2-7, with D possibly being TRBD2 (7 bases). Germline V lookup: CDR1 MNHNY, CDR2 SVGAGI (reference sequence). The CDR3 covers 14 residues. Trimming cost V 8 bases and J 1 base, with 15 bases left between them. CDR3 bases: TGTGCCAGCTCCGGGGGGCAGGGATCCTACGAGCAGTACTTC. Translating it yields CASSGGQGSYEQYF.

The chain recombines TRBV6-1 with TRBJ1-2; no clear D gene. This CDR3 is 12 amino acids long. Germline assignment: CDR1 MNHNS and CDR2 SASEGT. V lost 2 bases and J 4 bases, leaving 5 bases between the germline ends. This CDR3 is CASSEQLYGYTF. The CDR3 DNA reads TGTGCCAGCAGTGAACAGCTCTATGGCTACACCTTC.

In DNA, the CDR3 is TGTGCCAGCAGCTCACGGGGGGGGATAGAGACCCAGTACTTC. Its translation is CASSSRGGIETQYF. The V gene is TRBV5-4, the J gene TRBJ2-5; 8 bases line up with TRBD2. The CDR3 has 14 amino acids. V lost 3 bases, J lost 4 bases, and 5 bases stayed unmatched. CDR1 and CDR2 (germline): SGHNT, YYREEE (reference sequence).

V usage is TRBV4-3 and J usage is TRBJ2-5; 8 bases line up with TRBD1. The CDR3 has 14 amino acids. The germline gives CDR1 LGHNA, CDR2 YSLEER. V was clipped by 4 bases and J by 5 bases; unmatched bases: 6. The CDR3, as DNA: TGCGCCAGCAGCCCGAAGGCAGGGGGCGAGACCCAGTACTTC. Encoded protein: CASSPKAGGETQYF.

The chain links TRBV2 to TRBJ2-5; TRBD1 agrees at 9 bases. The CDR3 extends over 15 amino acids. Trimming took 2 bases from V and 4 from J; bases not matched to a gene: 5. The germline V gene encodes CDR1 SNHLY and CDR2 FYNNEI. The CDR3 DNA reads as TGTGCCAGCAGTGAAACAGGGGGCCTCGTAGAGACCCAGTACTTC. Its protein is CASSETGGLVETQYF.

V gene TRBV7-2 combines with J gene TRBJ2-7; 11 bases line up with TRBD1. Germline V gene sequence: CDR1 SGHTA, CDR2 FQGNSA. V shed 3 bases and J 2 bases; nucleotides not matched to a gene: 3. The CDR3 is made up of 15 amino acids. The CDR3 spells CASSFAGQGAYEQYF. CDR3 in DNA: TGTGCCAGCAGCTTTGCGGGACAGGGGGCCTACGAGCAGTACTTC.

This chain uses TRBV19 with TRBJ2-1; possibly TRBD2 for D (5 bases). Germline V gives CDR1 LNHDA, CDR2 SQIVND (reference sequence). With 1 base removed from V and 3 bases from J, the gap between germline ends came to 7 bases. The CDR3 has 14 amino acids. The CDR3 DNA is TGTGCCAGTAGTATAGTACGGGACTACAATGAGCAGTTCTTC. Translating it yields CASSIVRDYNEQFF. The full variable domain, completed using reference TRBV19 and TRBJ2-1, is DGGITQSPKYLFRKEGQNVTLSCEQNLNHDAMYWYRQDPGQGLRLIYYSQIVNDFQKGDIAEGYSVSREKKESFPLTVTSAQKNPTAFYLCASSIVRDYNEQFFGPGTRLTVL.

This clone came up once. The gene calls are TRBV11-2 and TRBJ1-2; tentative D call: TRBD1 (6 bases). The CDR3 runs to 14 residues. Trimming left V 3 bases short and J 5 bases short, with 13 bases between. Germline CDR1 SGHAT, CDR2 FQNNGV. In nucleotides, the CDR3 is TGTGCCAGCAGCTTCCCCGACAGGCCTTATGGCTACACCTTC. It specifies CASSFPDRPYGYTF.

The V gene is TRBV6-1, the J gene TRBJ1-5; possibly TRBD1 for D (5 bases). This CDR3 contains 13 residues. Trimming removed 9 bases at V and 9 bases at J, with 18 bases between. In germline, CDR1 is MNHNS, CDR2 SASEGT. The CDR3 sequence: CARSRDLGAPQHF. The CDR3 DNA reads TGTGCCAGGTCCCGGGACCTTGGAGCGCCCCAGCATTTT.

The V gene is TRBV7-2, the J gene TRBJ1-1; no clear D gene. This CDR3 comprises 16 residues. CDR1 and CDR2 (germline): SGHTA, FQGNSA. Trimming removed 1 base at V and 1 base at J, with 13 bases between. The CDR3 spells CASSLGVGWENTEAFF. Here the CDR3 DNA reads TGTGCCAGCAGCTTAGGCGTGGGGTGGGAGAACACTGAAGCTTTCTTT. The complete variable domain, with remaining parts taken from reference TRBV7-2 and TRBJ1-1, reads GAGVSQSPSNKVTEKGKDVELRCDPISGHTALYWYRQSLGQGLEFLIYFQGNSAPDKSGLPSDRFSAERTGGSVSTLTIQRTQQEDSAVYLCASSLGVGWENTEAFFGQGTRLTVV.

The CDR3 is CASRPNVGSGYGYTF. The CDR3 DNA reads TGTGCCAGCAGGCCAAACGTAGGGAGTGGCTATGGCTACACCTTC. The chain recombines TRBV27 with TRBJ1-2; D gene ambiguous. V shed 6 bases and J shed 4 bases, with 18 bases lying between them. Germline V gene sequence: CDR1 MNHEY, CDR2 SMNVEV (reference sequence). This CDR3 is 15 amino acids long.

The J gene is TRBJ2-3, the V gene TRBV6-6; D remains unclear. Trimming took off 1 base at V and 1 base at J, with 6 bases between the two ends. The germline V gene encodes CDR1 MNHNY and CDR2 SVGAGI (reference sequence). The CDR3 is 14 residues long. CDR3 bases: TGTGCCAGCAGTTACTTTGGGGGCACAGATACGCAGTATTTT. Amino acids: CASSYFGGTDTQYF.

The chain employs TRBV7-7 and TRBJ2-7; 9 bases are shared with TRBD1. The CDR3 consists of 16 residues. Germline loops: CDR1 SSHAT, CDR2 FNYEAQ (reference sequence). With V trimmed by 1 base and J by 5 bases, 9 bases remained unmatched. The CDR3 is CASSLGAGTGYNEQYF. CDR3 DNA sequence: TGTGCCAGCAGCTTAGGGGCCGGGACAGGGTACAACGAGCAGTACTTC.

The chain uses TRBV19 and TRBJ2-1; TRBD1 agrees at 10 bases. Trimming at V came to 6 bases and at J to 9 bases, leaving 8 bases not matched to a gene. The CDR3 loop spans 14 amino acids. Looked up from germline, CDR1 is LNHDA and CDR2 is SQIVND (reference sequence). CDR3 protein: CASSRTGGGGEQFF. CDR3 bases: TGTGCCAGTAGCCGGACAGGGGGAGGTGGTGAGCAGTTCTTC.

This chain uses TRBV4-1 with TRBJ2-6; D possibly matches TRBD1 or TRBD2 (5 bases each). Germline loops: CDR1 MGHRA, CDR2 YSYEKL. CDR3 length: 17 amino acids. Trimming left V 3 bases short and J 2 bases short, with 14 bases between. Here the CDR3 DNA reads TGCGCCAGCAGCCAGGGAGTCAGGGTGGCTGGGGCCAACGTCCTGACTTTC. Amino acid sequence: CASSQGVRVAGANVLTF.

This clone has ten or more counts. The CDR3 DNA follows: TGTGCCAGCAGAACCGGGACAACCGAAGCTTTCTTT. This codes for CASRTGTTEAFF. This chain joins TRBV6-5 and TRBJ1-1, with D maybe TRBD1 (6 bases). V was shortened by 6 bases and J by 8 bases, with 13 bases between the two germline ends. Germline lookup yields CDR1 MNHEY and CDR2 SVGAGI. This CDR3 has 12 residues.

V gene TRBV15 combines with J gene TRBJ1-2; D uncertain. CDR1 is LNHNV and CDR2 is YYDKDF in the germline V gene (reference sequence). The CDR3 extends over 16 amino acids. V lost 1 base and J lost 3, with 15 bases in between. CDR3: CATSRVEITAHYGYTF. The CDR3 region has the DNA TGTGCCACCAGCAGAGTGGAAATTACAGCCCACTATGGCTACACCTTC.

CDR3: CASSPLGLAGDGQFF. Here the CDR3 DNA reads TGTGCCAGCAGCCCCCTTGGGCTAGCGGGAGACGGGCAGTTCTTC. This chain uses TRBV9 with TRBJ2-1, with 10 bases aligning to TRBD2. The V and J ends lost 4 bases and 12 bases, in that order; junction bases with no gene match: 13. The CDR3 runs to 15 residues. Germline-derived CDR1 and CDR2 are SGDLS and YYNGEE.

This chain joins TRBV4-1 and TRBJ2-1, with TRBD2 matching 11 bases. V dropped 4 bases and J dropped 13; count of bases not matched to a gene: 9. The CDR3 extends over 14 amino acids. The germline gives CDR1 MGHRA, CDR2 YSYEKL. The CDR3 protein is CASSRGTSGIPQFF. DNA for the CDR3: TGCGCCAGCAGCCGCGGGACTAGCGGAATTCCTCAGTTCTTC.

V usage is TRBV5-1 and J usage is TRBJ1-4; 7 bases are a match to TRBD1. The CDR3 sequence is 15 residues long. Trimming at V came to 4 bases and at J to 7 bases, leaving 10 bases not matched to a gene. The germline gives CDR1 SGHRS, CDR2 YFSETQ. CDR3 residues: CASSGTGVLSEKLFF. The CDR3, as DNA: TGCGCCAGCAGCGGAACAGGGGTTTTGTCTGAAAAACTGTTTTTT. Full variable domain (remainder filled in from reference TRBV5-1 and TRBJ1-4): KAGVTQTPRYLIKTRGQQVTLSCSPISGHRSVSWYQQTPGQGLQFLFEYFSETQRNKGNFPGRFSGRQFSNSRSEMNVSTLELGDSALYLCASSGTGVLSEKLFFGSGTQLSVL.

This chain uses TRBV10-3 with TRBJ2-3; no definite D call. The germline V gene encodes CDR1 ENHRY and CDR2 SYGVKD. The ends were cut back, 3 bases at V and 0 bases at J, with 4 bases in the middle. The CDR3 sequence is 13 residues long. DNA of the CDR3: TGTGCCATCAGTGACAGGAGCACAGATACGCAGTATTTT. It yields the protein CAISDRSTDTQYF.